This TCR beta chain is drawn from a study of cytomegalovirus exposure and HLA in healthy donors. General observations from the study: Generally TCR sequences proved uncommon, though certain public TCRs appeared in numerous donors.

Use of 60 Vbeta and 13 Jbeta primers characterized the PCR. Sequencing was performed with immunoSEQ multiplex PCR; in TCRdb, only in-frame clones are kept and a portion is missing. There are some 190,000 clones in the sample; roughly 80% occur only once, and about 1.5% lies in the top ten. V dropped 5 bases and J dropped 6 bases, with 16 bases sitting between them. The germline CDR1 and CDR2 sequences are SGHTA and FQGTGA. The CDR3 is made up of 15 amino acids. About this clone itself: Its cognate antigen is unknown.

Material: PBMCs. The receptor was isolated from a woman aged 18-30 years in good health and CMV-seronegative. The chain links TRBV7-3 to TRBJ1-4; possibly TRBD1 for D (5 bases). Here the CDR3 reads CASSPNGGVDEKLFF. The CDR3 bases are TGTGCCAGCAGCCCTAACGGGGGAGTGGATGAAAAACTGTTTTTT.